This T cell receptor beta chain was sequenced in a study of cytomegalovirus exposure and HLA in healthy donors. Trimming pared 0 bases from V and 0 bases from J, leaving 12 bases between. Germline V lookup: CDR1 LGHNA, CDR2 YSLEER. The CDR3 runs 16 residues. Use of 60 Vbeta and 13 Jbeta primers characterized the PCR. Using immunoSEQ multiplex PCR, the repertoire was profiled, and TCRdb retains in-frame clones only, with some absent. The sample records around 150,000 clones, over 60% being singletons. As regards this clone: Its target is unknown.

Overall study findings and caveats: The study put some 160 TCR beta chains on its list as cytomegalovirus-associated. A later analysis linked a missense variant in DCLRE1C to the trimming of TCR beta V and J genes. Reported findings show TCR beta sequences accurately forecast HLA-A and HLA-B alleles in most subjects.

The sequenced sample consisted of PBMCs. This chain links TRBV4-3 with TRBJ2-7; no definite D call. This TCR derives from a man aged 35 to 55 in good health and CMV-seropositive. The CDR3, as DNA: TGCGCCAGCAGCCAAGATAACTTACTGAACTCCTACGAGCAGTACTTC. Residues: CASSQDNLLNSYEQYF.